This T cell receptor (beta chain) comes out of a study of blood T cell repertoires in COVID-19. Turning to the study itself: COVID-19 samples from acute and convalescent phases originated in the United States, Italy and Spain. In each case, the material was cDNA or gDNA derived from T cells, B-cell-depleted T cells, or PBMCs.

Germline CDR1 reads SGHVS; CDR2 reads FQNEAQ. V dropped 5 bases and J dropped 3 bases, with 13 bases sitting between them. There are 14 residues in the CDR3. Per the original data handling: Amplification of reference gene primers was used by the study to estimate nucleated cell counts. Some clones are missing from TCRdb's copy, which holds only in-frame ones; the method was immunoSEQ multiplex PCR. V and J calls and clone size follow that table, whereas D and trimming were derived from the DNA. Here the sample spans more than 200,000 clones, around 84% being singletons. The chain is built from TRBV7-8 and TRBJ2-5; maybe TRBD2 (6 bases). Sequenced: PBMCs or T cells enriched from blood (not recorded which). The TCR was taken from a man aged 35 to 55 who had recovered from COVID-19. CDR3 nucleotide sequence: TGTGCCAGCAGCCTATGGGGCGGGGAAGAGACCCAGTACTTC. Translating gives CASSLWGGEETQYF.